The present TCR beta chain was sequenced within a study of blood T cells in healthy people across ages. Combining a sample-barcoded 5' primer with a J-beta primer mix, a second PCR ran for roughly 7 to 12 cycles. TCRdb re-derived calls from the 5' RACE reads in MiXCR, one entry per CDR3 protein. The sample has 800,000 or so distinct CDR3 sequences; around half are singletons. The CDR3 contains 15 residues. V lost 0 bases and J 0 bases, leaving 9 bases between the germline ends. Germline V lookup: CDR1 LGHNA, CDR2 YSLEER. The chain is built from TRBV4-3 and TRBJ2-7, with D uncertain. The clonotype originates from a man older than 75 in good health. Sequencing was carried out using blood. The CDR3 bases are TGCGCCAGCAGCCAAGACTTCAGCGTCTCCTACGAGCAGTACTTC. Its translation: CASSQDFSVSYEQYF.